This TCR beta chain was sequenced for a study of CD8+ T cells in alopecia areata. Study details: At a dose of 5 to 10 mg twice daily, oral tofacitinib was given to treated patients.

The treatment: oral pan-JAK inhibitor, 5-10 mg twice daily. A FACSAria was used to sort CD4+ and CD8+ T cells. These cells came from PBMCs. As regards this clone: Antigen: not known.

The study, taken as a whole, reports: Mice gave a clearer picture of TCR sharing than patients did, possibly for HLA-related reasons. Persistence in scalp and blood during tofacitinib was observed for many expanded lesional clones.

Extracted RNA was reverse transcribed, and the resulting cDNA served as sequencing template. Using immunoSEQ multiplex PCR, the repertoire was profiled, and TCRdb retains in-frame clones only, with some absent. The sample contains approximately 100,000 clones, about nine tenths of which appear only once. The CDR3 runs to 15 residues. Germline CDR1 is LNHDA and CDR2 is SQIVND (reference sequence). V lost 0 bases to trimming and J lost 8 bases, with 16 bases between them. The chain is built from TRBV19 and TRBJ1-1; D gene uncertain. The sample consisted of CD8+ T cells sorted from blood, taken at approximately week 30, from a patient treated with tofacitinib. The sequence was obtained from a human donor with alopecia areata. In DNA form, the CDR3 reads TGTGCCAGTAGTATAGACGGCGGTTCTGGGAGAGAAGCTTTCTTT. It yields the protein CASSIDGGSGREAFF.